The 15 T cell receptor beta chains reported below all come from one sample, sequenced in a study of blood T cells in healthy people across ages. Sample-barcoded 5' priming and a J-beta primer mix drove a second PCR of roughly 6 to 12 cycles. TCRdb itself ran the 5' RACE reads through MiXCR, one entry per CDR3 protein. In the table there are some 1.7 million distinct CDR3 sequences, 28% of which are singletons. Sequencing was done on a sample of blood. These receptors came from a woman aged 25 to 39 in good health.

In regard to this clonotype: This may arise from a read error, as a much more abundant clone is one base away. This chain links TRBV3-1 with TRBJ1-2; TRBD1 aligns across 8 bases. Germline loops: CDR1 LGHDT, CDR2 YNNKEL (reference sequence). The CDR3 is made up of 15 amino acids. DNA for the CDR3: TGTGCCGGCAGCCAAATACAGGGGGAGAGTGATGGCTACACCTTC. Residues: CAGSQIQGESDGYTF.

This clonotype came up a few times. The J gene is TRBJ1-5, the V gene TRBV12-3 or TRBV12-4; D not certain. The V gene lost 6 bases and the J gene lost 2 bases, with 11 bases spanning the gap. There are 14 residues in the CDR3. In DNA form, the CDR3 reads TGTGCCAGCAGCCACCTAGGTGGCAATCAGCCCCAGCATTTT. Residues: CASSHLGGNQPQHF.

The chain links TRBV7-9 to TRBJ1-4; D is uncertain. The CDR3 extends over 14 amino acids. Trimming took 5 bases from V and 7 from J, leaving 14 bases between them. Germline V gives CDR1 SEHNR, CDR2 FQNEAQ (reference sequence). The CDR3 region is CASSLAVSGEKLFF. CDR3 nucleotides: TGTGCCAGCAGCCTGGCGGTTAGTGGTGAAAAACTGTTTTTT.

The V and J genes are TRBV15 and TRBJ2-1; D unclear. The V and J ends lost 4 bases and 7 bases respectively, with 17 bases between them. From germline, CDR1 is LNHNV and CDR2 YYDKDF (reference sequence). This CDR3 has 15 amino acids. CDR3 sequence reads: CATSKPSGAGNEQFF. In DNA form, the CDR3 reads TGTGCCACCAGCAAACCCTCTGGAGCTGGGAATGAGCAGTTCTTC.

V and J are TRBV20-1 and TRBJ1-4; D remains ambiguous. The CDR3 loop spans 13 amino acids. V was shortened by 5 bases and J by 5 bases, with 12 bases between the two germline ends. Germline V lookup: CDR1 DFQATT, CDR2 SNEGSKA (reference sequence). The CDR3 DNA reads as TGCAGTGCTGCCGAGGCAGGAAATGAAAAACTGTTTTTT. This gives the protein CSAAEAGNEKLFF.

This clonotype was found a few times. This rearrangement joins TRBV5-1 to TRBJ1-4; TRBD1 matches at 7 bases. Germline CDR1 is SGHRS and CDR2 is YFSETQ. There are 15 residues in the CDR3. With 4 bases clipped from V and 7 bases from J, the junction kept 10 bases outside the gene matches. In DNA, the CDR3 is TGCGCCAGCAGCATAAAACAGGGGTCGCGTGAAAAACTGTTTTTT. This translates into CASSIKQGSREKLFF.

The gene calls are TRBV9 and TRBJ2-2; TRBD2 matches 11 bases. CDR3 length equals 15 residues. Germline-derived CDR1 and CDR2 are SGDLS and YYNGEE. The V segment lost 4 bases and the J segment 6 bases; nucleotides outside the gene matches: 5. CDR3 amino acids: CASSISGRAPGELFF. DNA of the CDR3: TGTGCCAGCAGCATTAGCGGGAGGGCCCCCGGGGAGCTGTTTTTT.

The chain links TRBV15 to TRBJ2-3; 10 nucleotides match TRBD1. The CDR3 runs to 16 residues. After removal of 0 bases from V and 5 bases from J, the junction contained 5 bases not matched to a gene. The germline V gene has CDR1 LNHNV and CDR2 YYDKDF (reference sequence). The CDR3 loop reads CATSRELTGGRDTQYF. CDR3 in DNA: TGTGCCACCAGCAGAGAACTGACAGGGGGCAGAGATACGCAGTATTTT.

The chain has TRBV20-1 and TRBJ2-6; 9 bases are a match to TRBD1. CDR3 length: 17 residues. Unmatched junction bases numbered 9, after V lost 6 bases and J lost 0 bases. Germline CDR1 DFQATT, CDR2 SNEGSKA (reference sequence). CDR3 loop: CSARDRAGLSGANVLTF. CDR3 sequence (DNA): TGCAGTGCACGGGACAGGGCCGGCCTCTCTGGGGCCAACGTCCTGACTTTC.

The rearrangement joins TRBV10-1 to TRBJ2-1, with no clear D. The V gene lost 1 base and the J gene lost 6 bases, with 7 bases spanning the gap. The germline V gene has CDR1 WNHNN and CDR2 SYGVQD (reference sequence). The CDR3 has 13 amino acids. The CDR3 nucleotides read TGCGCCAGCAGTGAGTTTACCCGCAATGAGCAGTTCTTC. Translated, it gives CASSEFTRNEQFF.

This clonotype was seen more than once but under ten times. The V call is TRBV6-5, the J call TRBJ2-7, with TRBD2 matching over 8 bases. J lost 3 bases, V lost 6 bases, and 7 bases had no gene match. The CDR3 length is 14 residues. Germline V gene data show CDR1 as MNHEY and CDR2 as SVGAGI. CDR3 loop: CASSLLAVNYEQYF. The CDR3 coding sequence is TGTGCCAGCAGCCTACTAGCGGTGAACTACGAGCAGTACTTC.

The chain is built from TRBV3-1 and TRBJ2-1, with D possibly called TRBD1 or TRBD2 (6 bases each). The ends were cut back, 11 bases at V and 7 bases at J, with 12 bases in the middle. The germline CDR1 and CDR2 sequences are LGHDT and YNNKEL (reference sequence). The CDR3 length is 11 residues. CDR3: CAAGGGNEQFF. The CDR3 bases are TGTGCCGCAGGAGGGGGAAATGAGCAGTTCTTC.

There are a few counts of this clonotype. This sequence joins TRBV4-2 and TRBJ2-3, with D perhaps assigned TRBD1 or TRBD2 (5 bases each). Per germline, CDR1 LGHNA and CDR2 YNFKEQ. V was clipped by 4 bases and J by 0 bases, with 11 bases between them. This CDR3 is 15 amino acids long. The CDR3 sequence: CASSLDWGSTDTQYF. The CDR3 DNA follows: TGTGCCAGCAGCCTCGACTGGGGGAGCACAGATACGCAGTATTTT.

This clonotype was observed a few times. The V and J genes are TRBV20-1 and TRBJ1-2, with D possibly being TRBD1 (5 bases). CDR1 DFQATT and CDR2 SNEGSKA come from the germline V gene (reference sequence). This CDR3 comprises 14 residues. Between the trimmed V and J ends, which lost 4 bases and 3 bases, there was a span of 15 bases. CDR3 in amino acids: CSAIPGGEDYGYTF. In DNA, the CDR3 is TGCAGTGCTATCCCGGGGGGGGAAGACTATGGCTACACCTTC.

This clonotype was detected only a few times. This chain links TRBV2 with TRBJ1-6; no reliable D call. The CDR3 sequence is 15 residues long. V lost 3 bases, J lost 7 bases, and 13 bases lay in between. Germline V gene lookup returns CDR1 SNHLY and CDR2 FYNNEI. The CDR3 coding sequence is TGTGCCAGCAGTGATTCGGGTTTGGGGAATTCACCCCTCCACTTT. Protein sequence: CASSDSGLGNSPLHF.